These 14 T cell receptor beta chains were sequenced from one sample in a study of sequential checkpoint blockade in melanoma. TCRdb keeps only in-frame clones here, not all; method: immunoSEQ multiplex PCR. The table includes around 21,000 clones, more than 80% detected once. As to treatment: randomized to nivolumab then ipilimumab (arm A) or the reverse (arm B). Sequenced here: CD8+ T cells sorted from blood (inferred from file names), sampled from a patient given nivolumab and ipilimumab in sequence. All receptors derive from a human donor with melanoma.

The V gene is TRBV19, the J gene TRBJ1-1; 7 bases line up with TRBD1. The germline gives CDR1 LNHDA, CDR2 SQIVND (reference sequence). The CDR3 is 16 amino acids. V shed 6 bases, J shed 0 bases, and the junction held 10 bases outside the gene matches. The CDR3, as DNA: TGTGCCAGTAGGCCGAGGGGACAGACCATGAACACTGAAGCTTTCTTT. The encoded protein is CASRPRGQTMNTEAFF.

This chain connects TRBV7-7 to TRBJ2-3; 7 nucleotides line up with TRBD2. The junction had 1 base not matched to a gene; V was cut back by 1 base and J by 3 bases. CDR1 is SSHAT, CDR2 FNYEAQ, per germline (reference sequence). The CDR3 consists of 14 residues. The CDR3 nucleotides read TGTGCCAGCAGCTTAGGGACTAGAACAGATACGCAGTATTTT. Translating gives CASSLGTRTDTQYF.

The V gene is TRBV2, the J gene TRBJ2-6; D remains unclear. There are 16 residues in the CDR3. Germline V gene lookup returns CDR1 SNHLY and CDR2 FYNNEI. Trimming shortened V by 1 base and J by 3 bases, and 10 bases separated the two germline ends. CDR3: CASSEVLGVGANVLTF. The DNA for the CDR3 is TGTGCCAGCAGTGAAGTACTTGGTGTTGGGGCCAACGTCCTGACTTTC.

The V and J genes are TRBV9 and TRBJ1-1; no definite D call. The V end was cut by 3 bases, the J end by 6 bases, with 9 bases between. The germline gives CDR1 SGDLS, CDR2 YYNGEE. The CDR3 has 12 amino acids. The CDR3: CASSGGSAEAFF. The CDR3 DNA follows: TGTGCCAGCAGCGGTGGAAGCGCTGAAGCTTTCTTT.

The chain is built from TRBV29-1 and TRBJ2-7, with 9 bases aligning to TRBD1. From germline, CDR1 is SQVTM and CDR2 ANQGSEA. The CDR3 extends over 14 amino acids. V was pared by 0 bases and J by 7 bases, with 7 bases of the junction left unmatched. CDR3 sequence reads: CSVEDYRGRGEQYF. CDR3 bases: TGCAGCGTTGAAGACTACAGGGGGCGCGGTGAGCAGTACTTC.

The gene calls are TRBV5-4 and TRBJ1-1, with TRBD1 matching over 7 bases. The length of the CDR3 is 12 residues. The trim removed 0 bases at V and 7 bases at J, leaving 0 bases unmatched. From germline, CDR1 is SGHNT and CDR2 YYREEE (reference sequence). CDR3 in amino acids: CASSLGQGEAFF. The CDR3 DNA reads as TGTGCCAGCAGCTTGGGACAGGGTGAAGCTTTCTTT.

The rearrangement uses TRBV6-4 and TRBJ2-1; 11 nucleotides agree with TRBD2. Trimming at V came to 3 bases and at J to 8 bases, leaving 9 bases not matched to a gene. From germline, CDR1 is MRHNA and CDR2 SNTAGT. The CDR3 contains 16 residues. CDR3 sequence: CASSEGVAGGPYEQFF. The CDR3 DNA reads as TGTGCCAGCAGTGAGGGGGTAGCGGGAGGGCCCTATGAGCAGTTCTTC.

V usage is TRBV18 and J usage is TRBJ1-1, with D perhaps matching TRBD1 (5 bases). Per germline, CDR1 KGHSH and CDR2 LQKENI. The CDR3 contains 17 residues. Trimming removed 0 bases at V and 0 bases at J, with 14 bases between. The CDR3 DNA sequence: TGTGCCAGCTCACCACCGAAGGGGCAGGCCCTGAACACTGAAGCTTTCTTT. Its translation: CASSPPKGQALNTEAFF.

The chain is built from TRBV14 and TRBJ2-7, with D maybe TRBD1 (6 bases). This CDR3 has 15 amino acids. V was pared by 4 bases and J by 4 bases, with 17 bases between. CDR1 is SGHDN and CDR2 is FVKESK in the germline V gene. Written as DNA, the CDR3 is TGTGCCAGCAGCCCGGAGACAGGTCGGAGATACGAGCAGTACTTC. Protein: CASSPETGRRYEQYF.

CDR3: CSVEEEDYGYTF. The CDR3 region has the DNA TGCAGCGTCGAGGAGGAGGACTATGGCTACACCTTC. This chain uses TRBV29-1 with TRBJ1-2; D unresolved. This CDR3 has 12 residues. Trimming removed 6 bases from V and 3 bases from J, with 11 bases in between. In germline, CDR1 is SQVTM, CDR2 ANQGSEA.

In DNA form, the CDR3 reads TGTGCCATCAGTCACCAACTAGCGGGGGGGCGCGAGACCCAGTACTTC. As protein: CAISHQLAGGRETQYF. The V call is TRBV10-3, the J call TRBJ2-5; 13 positions agree with TRBD2. CDR1 is ENHRY, CDR2 SYGVKD, per germline. V lost 5 bases to trimming and J lost 5 bases; unmatched junction nucleotides: 8. The length of the CDR3 is 16 residues.

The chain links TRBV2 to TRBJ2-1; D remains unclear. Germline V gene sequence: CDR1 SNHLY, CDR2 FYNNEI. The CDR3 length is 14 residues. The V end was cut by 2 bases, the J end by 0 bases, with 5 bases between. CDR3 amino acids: CASSELDSYNEQFF. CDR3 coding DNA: TGTGCCAGCAGTGAACTAGACTCCTACAATGAGCAGTTCTTC.

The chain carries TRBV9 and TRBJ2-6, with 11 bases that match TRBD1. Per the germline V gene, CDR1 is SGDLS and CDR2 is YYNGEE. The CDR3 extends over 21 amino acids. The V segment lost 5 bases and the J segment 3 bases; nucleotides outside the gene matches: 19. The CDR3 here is CASSYRLGTGGIGVGANVLTF. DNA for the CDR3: TGTGCCAGCAGTTACAGGCTCGGGACAGGGGGGATCGGTGTTGGGGCCAACGTCCTGACTTTC.

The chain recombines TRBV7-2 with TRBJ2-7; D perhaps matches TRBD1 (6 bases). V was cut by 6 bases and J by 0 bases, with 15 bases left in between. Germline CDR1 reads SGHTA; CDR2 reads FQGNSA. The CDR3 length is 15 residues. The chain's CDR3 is CASRPATGHSYEQYF. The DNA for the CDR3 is TGTGCCAGCAGACCCGCAACGGGACACTCCTACGAGCAGTACTTC.